This T cell receptor (beta chain) was sequenced in a study of OX40 agonist ivuxolimab in advanced cancers. Study background: Patients were dosed with the agonistic anti-OX40 (CD134) antibody ivuxolimab. Patients were 82.7% male with ages roughly 20 to 90, mean roughly 55. Whole-study findings and limits: On average, a greater number of expanded clones characterised CD8+ T cells relative to CD4+. Both blood CD4+ and CD8+ T cells showed clonal growth by week 6 at 0.1 to 3.0 mg/kg.

On this clone itself: Its matching antigen is unknown.

This table comes from immunoSEQ multiplex PCR, and its TCRdb copy is limited to in-frame clones, with some not included. The sample includes 77,000 or so clones, 92% of them seen just once. The receptor's source is an adult with an advanced solid tumor such as melanoma, head and neck, liver or kidney cancer. Sequencing was performed on CD4+ or CD8+ T cells sorted from blood, taken in a trial of the OX40 agonist ivuxolimab.

CDR3 residues: CASSLGAGEGYGYTF. CDR3 sequence (DNA): TGTGCCAGCAGCTTAGGGGCAGGGGAGGGCTATGGCTACACCTTC. The rearrangement joins TRBV11-3 to TRBJ1-2; possibly TRBD1 for D (6 bases). V was trimmed by 1 base and J by 4 bases, leaving 13 bases between them. The germline V gene encodes CDR1 SGHNT and CDR2 YENEEA. There are 15 residues in the CDR3.